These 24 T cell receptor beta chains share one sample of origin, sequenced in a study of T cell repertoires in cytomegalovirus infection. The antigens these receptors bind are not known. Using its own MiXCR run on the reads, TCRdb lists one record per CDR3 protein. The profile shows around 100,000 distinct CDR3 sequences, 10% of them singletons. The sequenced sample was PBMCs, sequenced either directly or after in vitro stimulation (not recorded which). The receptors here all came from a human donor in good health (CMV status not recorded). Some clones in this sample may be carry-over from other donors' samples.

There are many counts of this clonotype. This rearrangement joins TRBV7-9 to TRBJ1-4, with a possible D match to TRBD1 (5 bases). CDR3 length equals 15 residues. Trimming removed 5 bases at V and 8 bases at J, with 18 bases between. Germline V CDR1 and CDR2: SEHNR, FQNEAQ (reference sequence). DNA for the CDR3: TGTGCCAGCAGCCGATACCCCGGGGCTCGGGAAAAACTGTTTTTT. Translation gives CASSRYPGAREKLFF.

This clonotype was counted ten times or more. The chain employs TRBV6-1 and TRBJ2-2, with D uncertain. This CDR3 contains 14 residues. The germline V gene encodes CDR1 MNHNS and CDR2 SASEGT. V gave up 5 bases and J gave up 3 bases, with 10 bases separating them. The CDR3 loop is CASSKTEDTGELFF. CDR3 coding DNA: TGTGCCAGCAGTAAAACGGAAGACACCGGGGAGCTGTTTTTT.

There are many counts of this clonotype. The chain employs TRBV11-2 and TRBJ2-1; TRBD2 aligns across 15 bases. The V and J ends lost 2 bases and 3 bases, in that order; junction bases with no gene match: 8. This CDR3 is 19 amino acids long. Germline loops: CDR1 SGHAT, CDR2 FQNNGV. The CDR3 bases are TGTGCCAGCAGCTTATCCCGGACTAGCGGGAGGGCCTACTACAATGAGCAGTTCTTC. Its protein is CASSLSRTSGRAYYNEQFF.

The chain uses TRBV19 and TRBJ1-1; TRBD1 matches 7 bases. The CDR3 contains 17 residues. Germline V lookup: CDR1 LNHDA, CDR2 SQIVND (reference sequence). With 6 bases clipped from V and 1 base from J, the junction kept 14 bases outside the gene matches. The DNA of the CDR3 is TGTGCCAGTAGAAGAACTATATCGGGACAGCCGAACACTGAAGCTTTCTTT. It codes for CASRRTISGQPNTEAFF.

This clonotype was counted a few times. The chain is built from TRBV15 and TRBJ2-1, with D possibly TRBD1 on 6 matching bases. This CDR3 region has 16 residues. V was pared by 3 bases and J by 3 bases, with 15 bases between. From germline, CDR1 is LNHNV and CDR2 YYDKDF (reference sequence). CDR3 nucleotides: TGTGCCACCAGCAGTCCCGGGACAAAGGGCTACAATGAGCAGTTCTTC. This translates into CATSSPGTKGYNEQFF.

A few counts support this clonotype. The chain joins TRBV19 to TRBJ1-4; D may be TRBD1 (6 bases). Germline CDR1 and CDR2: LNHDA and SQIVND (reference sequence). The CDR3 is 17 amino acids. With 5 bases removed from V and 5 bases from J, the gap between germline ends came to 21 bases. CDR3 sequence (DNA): TGTGCCAGTAGTCTCACCGGCAGACTGGGGGGCAATGAAAAACTGTTTTTT. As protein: CASSLTGRLGGNEKLFF.

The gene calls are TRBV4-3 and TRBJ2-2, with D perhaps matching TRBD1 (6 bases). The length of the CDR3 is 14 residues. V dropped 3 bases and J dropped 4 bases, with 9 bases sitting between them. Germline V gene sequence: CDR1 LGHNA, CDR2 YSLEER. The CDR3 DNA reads TGCGCCAGCAGCCAGGACAGAGCCACCGGGGAGCTGTTTTTT. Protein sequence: CASSQDRATGELFF.

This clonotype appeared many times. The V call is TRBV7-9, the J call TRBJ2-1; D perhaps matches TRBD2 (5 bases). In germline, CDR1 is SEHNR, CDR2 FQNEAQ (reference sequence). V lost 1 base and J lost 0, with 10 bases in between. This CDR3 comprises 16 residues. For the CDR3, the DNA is TGTGCCAGCAGCTTAGTGGGAGAGAGCTCCTACAATGAGCAGTTCTTC. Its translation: CASSLVGESSYNEQFF. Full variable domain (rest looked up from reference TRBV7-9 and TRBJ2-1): DTGVSQNPRHKITKRGQNVTFRCDPISEHNRLYWYRQTLGQGPEFLTYFQNEAQLEKSRLLSDRFSAERPKGSFSTLEIQRTEQGDSAMYLCASSLVGESSYNEQFFGPGTRLTVL.

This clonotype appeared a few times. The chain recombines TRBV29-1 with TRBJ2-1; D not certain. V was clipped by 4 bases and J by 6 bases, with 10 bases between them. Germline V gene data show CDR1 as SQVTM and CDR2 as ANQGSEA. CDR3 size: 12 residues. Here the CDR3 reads CSVGDSSNEQFF. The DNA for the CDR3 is TGCAGCGTTGGTGATAGCAGCAATGAGCAGTTCTTC.

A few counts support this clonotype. The CDR3 nucleotides are TGCGCCAGCAGCTTGGCCTCAGTTCAAGAGACCCAGTACTTC. This sequence encodes CASSLASVQETQYF. The chain combines TRBV5-1 with TRBJ2-5; D not certain. There are 14 residues in the CDR3. Per germline, CDR1 SGHRS and CDR2 YFSETQ. With 0 bases removed from V and 2 bases from J, the gap between germline ends came to 8 bases.

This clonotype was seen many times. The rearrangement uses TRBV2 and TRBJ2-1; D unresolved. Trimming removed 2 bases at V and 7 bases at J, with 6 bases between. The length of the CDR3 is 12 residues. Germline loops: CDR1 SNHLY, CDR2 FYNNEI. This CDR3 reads CASSEFVNEQFF. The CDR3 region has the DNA TGTGCCAGCAGTGAATTTGTAAATGAGCAGTTCTTC.

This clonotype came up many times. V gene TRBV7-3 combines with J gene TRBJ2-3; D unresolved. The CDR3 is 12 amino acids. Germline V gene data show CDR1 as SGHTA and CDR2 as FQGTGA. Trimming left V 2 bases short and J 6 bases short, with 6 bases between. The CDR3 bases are TGTGCCAGCAGCTTATATGGTGATACGCAGTATTTT. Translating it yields CASSLYGDTQYF.

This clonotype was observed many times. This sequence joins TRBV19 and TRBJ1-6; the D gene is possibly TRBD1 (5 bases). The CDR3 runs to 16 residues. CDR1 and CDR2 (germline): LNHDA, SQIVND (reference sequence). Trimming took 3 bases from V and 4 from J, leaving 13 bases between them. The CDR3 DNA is TGTGCCAGTAGTATCCGCAGGGACCTTTATAATTCACCCCTCCACTTT. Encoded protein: CASSIRRDLYNSPLHF.

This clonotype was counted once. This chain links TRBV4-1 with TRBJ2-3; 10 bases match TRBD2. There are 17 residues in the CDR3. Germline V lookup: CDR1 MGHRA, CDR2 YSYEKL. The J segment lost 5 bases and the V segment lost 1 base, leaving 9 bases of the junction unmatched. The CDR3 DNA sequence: TGCGCCAGCAGCCAAGGTGAAGCGGGAGGGCCGGGAGATACGCAGTATTTT. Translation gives CASSQGEAGGPGDTQYF.

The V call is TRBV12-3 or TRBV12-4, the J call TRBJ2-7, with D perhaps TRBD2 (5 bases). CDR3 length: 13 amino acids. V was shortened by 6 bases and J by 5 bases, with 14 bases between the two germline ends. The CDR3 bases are TGTGCCAGCAGATTGACTACCACGCACGAGCAGTACTTC. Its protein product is CASRLTTTHEQYF.

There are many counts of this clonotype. The CDR3 loop is CASSPRGGLAGSSSYNEQFF. The CDR3 nucleotides are TGTGCCAGCAGCCCTAGGGGGGGACTAGCGGGTTCAAGCTCCTACAATGAGCAGTTCTTC. The V and J genes are TRBV7-8 and TRBJ2-1; 12 bases are a match to TRBD2. The CDR3 is 20 amino acids. Germline assignment: CDR1 SGHVS and CDR2 FQNEAQ. After removal of 5 bases from V and 0 bases from J, the junction contained 14 bases not matched to a gene.

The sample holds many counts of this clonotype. The CDR3 spells CASSLGQGSNTGELFF. CDR3 nucleotides: TGTGCCAGCAGCCTGGGACAGGGTTCGAACACCGGGGAGCTGTTTTTT. The chain is built from TRBV7-2 and TRBJ2-2; TRBD1 matches at 9 bases. Per germline, CDR1 SGHTA and CDR2 FQGNSA. V was clipped by 5 bases and J by 0 bases; unmatched bases: 4. There are 16 residues in the CDR3.

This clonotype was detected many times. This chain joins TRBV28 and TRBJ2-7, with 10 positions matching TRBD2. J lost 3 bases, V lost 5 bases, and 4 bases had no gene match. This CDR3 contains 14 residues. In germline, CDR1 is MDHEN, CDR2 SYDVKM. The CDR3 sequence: CASSLAGDFYEQYF. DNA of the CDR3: TGTGCCAGCAGTCTAGCGGGGGACTTCTACGAGCAGTACTTC.

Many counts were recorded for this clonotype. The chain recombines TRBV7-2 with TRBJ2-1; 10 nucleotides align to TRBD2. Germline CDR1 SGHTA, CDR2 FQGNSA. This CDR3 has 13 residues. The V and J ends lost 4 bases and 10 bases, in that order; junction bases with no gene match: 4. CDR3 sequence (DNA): TGTGCCAGCAGCTACCTAGCGGGAGTCGAGCAGTTCTTC. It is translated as CASSYLAGVEQFF. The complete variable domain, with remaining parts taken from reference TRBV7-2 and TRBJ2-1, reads GAGVSQSPSNKVTEKGKDVELRCDPISGHTALYWYRQSLGQGLEFLIYFQGNSAPDKSGLPSDRFSAERTGGSVSTLTIQRTQQEDSAVYLCASSYLAGVEQFFGPGTRLTVL.

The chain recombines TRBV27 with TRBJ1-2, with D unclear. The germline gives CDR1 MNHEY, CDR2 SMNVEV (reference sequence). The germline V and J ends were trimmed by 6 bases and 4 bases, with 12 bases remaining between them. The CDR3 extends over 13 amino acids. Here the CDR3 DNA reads TGTGCCAGCAGATACCGCGCAGGCTATGGCTACACCTTC. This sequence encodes CASRYRAGYGYTF.

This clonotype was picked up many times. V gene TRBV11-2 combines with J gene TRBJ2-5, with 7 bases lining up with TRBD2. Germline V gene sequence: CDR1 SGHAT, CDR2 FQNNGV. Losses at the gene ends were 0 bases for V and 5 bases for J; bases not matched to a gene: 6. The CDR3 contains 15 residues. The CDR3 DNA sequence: TGTGCCAGCAGCTTAGAGGGGACTAAGGGTGAGACCCAGTACTTC. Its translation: CASSLEGTKGETQYF.

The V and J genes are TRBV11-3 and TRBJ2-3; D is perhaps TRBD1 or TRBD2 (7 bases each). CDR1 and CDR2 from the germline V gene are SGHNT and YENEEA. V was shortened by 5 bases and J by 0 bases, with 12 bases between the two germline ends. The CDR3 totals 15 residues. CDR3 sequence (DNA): TGTGCCAGCAGCCAGGGGGGGGTTAGCACAGATACGCAGTATTTT. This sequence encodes CASSQGGVSTDTQYF.

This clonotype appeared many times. The DNA of the CDR3 is TGCGCCAGCAGCCAAGTAGGACTAGCGGGAGGTCCCTACAATGAGCAGTTCTTC. This gives the protein CASSQVGLAGGPYNEQFF. V and J are TRBV4-3 and TRBJ2-1; 14 bases line up with TRBD2. CDR1 is LGHNA, CDR2 YSLEER, per germline. The CDR3 sequence is 18 residues long. V lost 1 base to trimming and J lost 2 bases; unmatched junction nucleotides: 4.

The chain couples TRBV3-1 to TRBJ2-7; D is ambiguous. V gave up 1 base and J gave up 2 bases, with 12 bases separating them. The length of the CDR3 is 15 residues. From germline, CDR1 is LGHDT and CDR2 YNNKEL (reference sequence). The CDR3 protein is CASSQAAGPTYEQYF. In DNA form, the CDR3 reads TGTGCCAGCAGCCAAGCGGCTGGACCCACCTACGAGCAGTACTTC.